The sequence of this TCR beta chain was determined in a study of T cell responses to AZD1222 COVID-19 vaccine. General study results and limits: Donors were chiefly white British, with a greater number of females, and clonal diversity was perhaps underestimated. Researchers took repertoire samples only after the peak T cell response had come. Regions 160-218 and 743-854 held dominance among vaccine-associated CD4 TCRs, which spanned spike.

The CDR3 extends over 14 amino acids. The junction had 8 bases not matched to a gene; V was cut back by 4 bases and J by 6 bases. Looked up from germline, CDR1 is SGHNT and CDR2 is YYREEE (reference sequence). Note on this clone: The antigen is undetermined.

Sequencing used immunoSEQ multiplex PCR; TCRdb keeps in-frame clones, though not all of them. The sample records more than 95,000 clones, approximately 90% being singletons. Sample: peripheral blood, taken 28 days after the second AZD1222 dose. This chain links TRBV5-4 with TRBJ2-7; the match to TRBD2 covers 9 bases. This TCR came from an adult who received the AZD1222 COVID-19 vaccine. The CDR3 DNA sequence: TGTGCCAGCAGCCCTGCGGGAGGGCCCTTCGAGCAGTACTTC. This codes for CASSPAGGPFEQYF. The full variable domain, rest sourced from reference TRBV5-4 and TRBJ2-7, is ETGVTQSPTHLIKTRGQQVTLRCSSQSGHNTVSWYQQALGQGPQFIFQYYREEENGRGNFPPRFSGLQFPNYSSELNVNALELDDSALYLCASSPAGGPFEQYFGPGTRLTVT.